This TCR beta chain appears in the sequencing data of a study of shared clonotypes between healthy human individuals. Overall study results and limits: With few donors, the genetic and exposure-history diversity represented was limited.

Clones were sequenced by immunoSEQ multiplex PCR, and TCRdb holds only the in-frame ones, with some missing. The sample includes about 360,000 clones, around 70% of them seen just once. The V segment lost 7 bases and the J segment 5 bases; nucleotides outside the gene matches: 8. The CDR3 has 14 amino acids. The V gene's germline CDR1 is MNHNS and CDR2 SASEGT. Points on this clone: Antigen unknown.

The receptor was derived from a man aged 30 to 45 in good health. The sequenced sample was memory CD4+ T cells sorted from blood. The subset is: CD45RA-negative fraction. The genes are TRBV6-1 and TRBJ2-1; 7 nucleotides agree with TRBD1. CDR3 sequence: CASIGKGAHNEQFF. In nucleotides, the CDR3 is TGTGCCAGCATCGGAAAGGGGGCCCACAATGAGCAGTTCTTC.